This TCR beta chain appears in the sequencing data of a study of T cells in Graves' hyperthyroidism and ophthalmopathy. Newly diagnosed hyperthyroidism, duration under 2 months, in patients aged 18 to 65. Patients showing uncontrolled infection, other autoimmune disease, pregnancy or lactation were ineligible. CDR1 is SNHLY and CDR2 is FYNNEI in the germline V gene. The V gene lost 11 bases and the J gene lost 2 bases, with 10 bases spanning the gap. The CDR3 is made up of 12 amino acids. RNA transcripts were the template for amplifying TCR beta CDR3 regions. HTBI primers drove first-round RT-PCR of the TCR CDR3. TCRdb re-analysed the multiplex PCR reads in MiXCR, keeping a single row per CDR3 protein. The sample carries 560,000 or so distinct CDR3 sequences, more than 45% recorded once. This clonotype was picked up many times.

The rearrangement uses TRBV2 and TRBJ1-3; D may be TRBD1 (5 bases). The TCR was taken from a woman younger than 30 with Graves' hyperthyroidism. The sequenced sample was peripheral blood or thyroid tissue (not recorded which). CDR3 sequence: CAGGDAGNTIYF. The CDR3 DNA sequence: TGTGCCGGGGGGGACGCTGGAAACACCATATATTTT.